This TCR beta chain came from a study of OX40 agonist ivuxolimab in advanced cancers. For the study at large: The study treated patients with ivuxolimab, an agonistic anti-OX40 (CD134) antibody. Patients achieving partial responses numbered three: one hepatocellular carcinoma case and two cutaneous melanoma cases.

Trimming at V came to 8 bases and at J to 6 bases, leaving 15 bases not matched to a gene. Germline values: CDR1 WSHSY, CDR2 SAAADI. CDR3 length: 16 residues. Data came from immunoSEQ multiplex PCR; TCRdb stores just in-frame clones and leaves some out. The repertoire holds approximately 22,000 clones, roughly 84% seen once, with 34% in the top ten. Source: CD4+ or CD8+ T cells sorted from blood, taken in a trial of the OX40 agonist ivuxolimab. The source of this sequence is an adult with an advanced solid tumor such as melanoma, head and neck, liver or kidney cancer. This sequence joins TRBV10-2 and TRBJ2-1; 8 bases are a match to TRBD1. DNA for the CDR3: TGCGCCAGCGGCGGACAGGGCATTAGTGTCTTCAATGAGCAGTTCTTC. The encoded protein is CASGGQGISVFNEQFF.